The 7 T cell receptor beta chains in this list originate from one sample, sequenced in a study of shared clonotypes between healthy human individuals. Libraries were prepared by immunoSEQ multiplex PCR; TCRdb keeps only in-frame clonotypes and omits some of them. The sample shows some 2.3 million clones, 85% to 95% of them seen only once. The specimen was naive CD4+ T cells from PBMCs. Subset given: CD45RA+ positively selected. The receptor source for this set is a man younger than 35 in good health. Some clones in this sample may be carry-over from other donors' samples.

CDR3 in DNA: TGTGCCAGCAGGTCCTACCGGGGCCTCCAAGCTTTCTTT. Its protein is CASRSYRGLQAFF. The rearrangement joins TRBV5-8 to TRBJ1-1; D may be TRBD1 (5 bases). CDR1 and CDR2 from the germline V gene are SGHTS and YDEGEE. Trimming took off 5 bases at V and 9 bases at J, with 17 bases between the two ends. CDR3 length: 13 residues.

The genes are TRBV4-2 and TRBJ2-3; D is unclear. Germline V gene sequence: CDR1 LGHNA, CDR2 YNFKEQ. This CDR3 comprises 16 residues. Trimming removed 0 bases from V and 2 bases from J, with 12 bases in between. The CDR3 region has the DNA TGTGCCAGCAGCCAAGAAGCCCCGGTCGTCACAGATACGCAGTATTTT. It yields the protein CASSQEAPVVTDTQYF.

The chain links TRBV5-1 to TRBJ2-7; tentative D call: TRBD1 (5 bases). Per germline, CDR1 SGHRS and CDR2 YFSETQ. Trimming removed 1 base at V and 3 bases at J, with 17 bases between. The length of the CDR3 is 16 residues. The CDR3 reads CASSLSPGEQVYEQYF. CDR3 DNA sequence: TGCGCCAGCAGCTTGTCCCCTGGTGAACAGGTCTACGAGCAGTACTTC.

The rearrangement uses TRBV10-2 and TRBJ1-5; no clear D. V lost 6 bases and J 4 bases, leaving 10 bases between the germline ends. This CDR3 comprises 13 residues. CDR1 is WSHSY, CDR2 SAAADI, per germline. CDR3 sequence (DNA): TGCGCCAGCAGGCAGCCGGGAAATCAGCCCCAGCATTTT. This sequence encodes CASRQPGNQPQHF.

V and J are TRBV5-1 and TRBJ1-2; no clear D. The germline V gene encodes CDR1 SGHRS and CDR2 YFSETQ. V was pared by 2 bases and J by 6 bases, with 11 bases between. This CDR3 comprises 13 residues. CDR3 in amino acids: CASSFSVQDGYTF. Written as DNA, the CDR3 is TGCGCCAGCAGCTTCTCAGTGCAAGATGGCTACACCTTC. Full variable domain (missing parts from reference TRBV5-1 and TRBJ1-2): KAGVTQTPRYLIKTRGQQVTLSCSPISGHRSVSWYQQTPGQGLQFLFEYFSETQRNKGNFPGRFSGRQFSNSRSEMNVSTLELGDSALYLCASSFSVQDGYTFGSGTRLTVV.

The chain couples TRBV5-1 to TRBJ2-7; TRBD1 aligns across 9 bases. The germline gives CDR1 SGHRS, CDR2 YFSETQ. CDR3 length: 14 residues. Germline trimming cut 8 bases from V and 1 base from J; bases unmatched to any gene: 7. This CDR3 reads CASKPGTGSYEQYF. CDR3 DNA: TGCGCCAGTAAACCCGGGACAGGGTCCTACGAGCAGTACTTC.

The genes are TRBV11-2 and TRBJ2-1; 7 bases match TRBD2. The CDR3 length is 15 residues. Germline V lookup: CDR1 SGHAT, CDR2 FQNNGV. V lost 2 bases, J lost 3 bases, and 4 bases stayed unmatched. The CDR3 sequence is CASSLLAGLYNEQFF. As DNA, the CDR3 is TGTGCCAGCAGCTTATTAGCGGGTCTCTACAATGAGCAGTTCTTC.